The 22 T cell receptor beta chains below all came from one sample that was sequenced in a study of T cell responses to AZD1222 COVID-19 vaccine listed by TCRdb under 2021. The time point label on this specimen signifies: about 28 days (+/-7) after the second vaccine dose. The method behind the library was the immunoSEQ multiplex PCR assay. TCRdb holds this immuneACCESS table with in-frame rearrangements only. Some clones are missing; in checked studies, unresolved V genes explain under half, and the rest has no known cause. For this sample the table gives about 69,000 clones, of which less than 85% were detected only once. The ten most abundant clones make up 20% to 30% of the sample. The sample consisted of peripheral blood, taken 28 days after the second AZD1222 dose. The receptor source for this set is an adult who received the AZD1222 COVID-19 vaccine.

The rearrangement joins TRBV10-1 to TRBJ1-1; 10 nucleotides match TRBD1. V was pared by 6 bases and J by 10 bases, with 5 bases of the junction left unmatched. CDR3 length equals 12 residues. Germline CDR1 and CDR2: WNHNN and SYGVQD (reference sequence). The CDR3 loop reads CASSPGQGLAFF. CDR3 DNA: TGCGCCAGCAGCCCGGGACAGGGGCTAGCTTTCTTT.

This clone was seen only a few times. The rearrangement links TRBV5-1 to TRBJ2-3; 16 bases are a match to TRBD2. This CDR3 has 14 residues. Germline V gives CDR1 SGHRS, CDR2 YFSETQ. V was pared by 4 bases and J by 9 bases, with 2 bases of the junction left unmatched. CDR3 coding DNA: TGCGCCAGCAGCGAGGGACTAGCGGGGGGGACGCAGTATTTT. This codes for CASSEGLAGGTQYF.

This clone has only one observation. This chain links TRBV27 with TRBJ2-3; TRBD1 is a possible D gene (6 bases). The CDR3 length is 15 residues. Between the trimmed V and J ends, which lost 9 bases and 2 bases, there was a span of 18 bases. Germline V gene lookup returns CDR1 MNHEY and CDR2 SMNVEV (reference sequence). The CDR3 loop is CASVRGTAATDTQYF. The CDR3 DNA is TGTGCCAGTGTCAGGGGTACCGCAGCCACAGATACGCAGTATTTT.

This clone was seen only a few times. V gene TRBV11-2 combines with J gene TRBJ1-2, with D uncertain. The germline CDR1 and CDR2 sequences are SGHAT and FQNNGV. The V end was cut by 5 bases, the J end by 0 bases, with 7 bases between. This CDR3 is built from 13 residues. The CDR3 coding sequence is TGTGCCAGCAGCCCGGCGGCTAACTATGGCTACACCTTC. Protein product: CASSPAANYGYTF.

The chain carries TRBV2 and TRBJ1-2; D not resolved. Trimming removed 8 bases at V and 6 bases at J, with 10 bases between. CDR1 is SNHLY, CDR2 FYNNEI, per germline. The CDR3 runs to 11 residues. For the CDR3, the DNA is TGTGCCAGCGGTTGGACGGATGGCTACACCTTC. This gives the protein CASGWTDGYTF.

The DNA of the CDR3 is TGCGCCAGCAGTGATACCCGGGGGGAAAAACTGTTTTTT. Translated, it gives CASSDTRGEKLFF. J is TRBJ1-4 and V is TRBV10-2; D is possibly TRBD1 (5 bases). V gave up 3 bases and J gave up 8 bases, with 10 bases separating them. The CDR3 is made up of 13 amino acids. Per germline, CDR1 WSHSY and CDR2 SAAADI.

The chain combines TRBV10-2 with TRBJ2-1; weak D call: TRBD1 (6 bases). Looked up from germline, CDR1 is WSHSY and CDR2 is SAAADI. Trimming stripped 2 bases from V and 7 bases from J, with 18 bases between. CDR3 length: 16 residues. The CDR3 region has the DNA TGCGCCAGCAGTGAGCTAGGGGCTGGGGACAAAAATGAGCAGTTCTTC. Protein sequence: CASSELGAGDKNEQFF.

The chain uses TRBV10-1 and TRBJ2-2; D is ambiguous. The CDR3 is 13 residues long. Germline V gives CDR1 WNHNN, CDR2 SYGVQD (reference sequence). V was shortened by 4 bases and J by 3 bases, with 6 bases between the two germline ends. CDR3 bases: TGCGCCAGCAGTGCAACTTACACCGGGGAGCTGTTTTTT. Translation: CASSATYTGELFF.

The gene calls are TRBV27 and TRBJ1-2; unclear D gene. Germline V gene data show CDR1 as MNHEY and CDR2 as SMNVEV (reference sequence). CDR3 length equals 14 residues. Trimming removed 6 bases at V and 7 bases at J, with 18 bases between. The CDR3 region is CASSPTVLHGGYTF. CDR3 nucleotides: TGTGCCAGCAGCCCGACGGTGCTCCACGGTGGCTACACCTTC.

The chain combines TRBV5-6 with TRBJ2-7; weak D call: TRBD2 (6 bases). CDR1 and CDR2 from the germline V gene are SGHDT and YYEEEE. This CDR3 has 14 residues. Trimming stripped 4 bases from V and 2 bases from J, with 13 bases between. The CDR3, as DNA: TGTGCCAGCAGCGCCTGGGGACTCACCTACGAGCAGTACTTC. This gives the protein CASSAWGLTYEQYF.

V and J are TRBV28 and TRBJ1-1; D unclear. The germline V gene has CDR1 MDHEN and CDR2 SYDVKM. The CDR3 is made up of 12 amino acids. V lost 7 bases and J lost 1, with 7 bases in between. The CDR3 DNA reads as TGTGCCAGCACCCCAGGGAACACTGAAGCTTTCTTT. Translated, it gives CASTPGNTEAFF.

This chain links TRBV6-5 with TRBJ2-7, with TRBD2 matching over 9 bases. V lost 6 bases and J lost 6; bases outside the gene matches: 9. The CDR3 runs 14 residues. Looked up from germline, CDR1 is MNHEY and CDR2 is SVGAGI. CDR3 amino acids: CASRWASGGREQYF. In nucleotides, the CDR3 is TGTGCCAGCAGGTGGGCCAGCGGGGGGCGCGAGCAGTACTTC.

The chain carries TRBV13 and TRBJ2-7, with 8 nucleotides matching TRBD2. Germline values: CDR1 PRHDT, CDR2 FYEKMQ (reference sequence). V gave up 7 bases and J gave up 2 bases; unmatched junction bases: 7. The CDR3 is 14 residues long. Here the CDR3 reads CASIKRGLPYEQYF. CDR3 nucleotides: TGTGCCAGCATTAAGCGGGGGTTGCCCTACGAGCAGTACTTC.

This clone has only one observation. The V and J genes are TRBV6-6 and TRBJ2-7; 11 nucleotides line up with TRBD2. The V gene's germline CDR1 is MNHNY and CDR2 SVGAGI (reference sequence). The CDR3 contains 14 residues. The J segment lost 2 bases and the V segment lost 7 bases, leaving 4 bases of the junction unmatched. The CDR3 protein is CASTPGLAAYEQYF. Written as DNA, the CDR3 is TGTGCCAGCACCCCGGGACTAGCGGCCTACGAGCAGTACTTC.

Written as DNA, the CDR3 is TGTGCCAGCAGTGGCACTCTCGGCTACGAGCAGTACTTC. It translates to CASSGTLGYEQYF. The V call is TRBV2, the J call TRBJ2-7; D gene unclear. CDR1 is SNHLY and CDR2 is FYNNEI in the germline V gene. V gave up 4 bases and J gave up 3 bases, with 10 bases separating them. This CDR3 is 13 amino acids long.

This clone was seen only once. This chain links TRBV21-1 with TRBJ1-1. TRBV21-1 is a pseudogene locus. CDR3 length: 14 amino acids. CDR3 DNA: TGTGCCAGCACCCCGCGGGGGCGGGACACTGAAGCTTTCTTT. This codes for CASTPRGRDTEAFF.

This chain joins TRBV27 and TRBJ2-6, with D possibly TRBD1 on 5 matching bases. V lost 8 bases, J lost 1 base, and 12 bases lay in between. From germline, CDR1 is MNHEY and CDR2 SMNVEV (reference sequence). The CDR3 is 15 residues long. The CDR3 region is CASGFGASGANVLTF. The CDR3 DNA reads TGTGCCAGCGGGTTTGGGGCATCTGGGGCCAACGTCCTGACTTTC.

The V gene is TRBV12-5, the J gene TRBJ1-3, with D possibly TRBD1 on 5 matching bases. Per the germline V gene, CDR1 is LGHNT and CDR2 is FRNRAP. V shed 0 bases and J shed 0 bases, with 21 bases lying between them. This CDR3 contains 20 residues. CDR3 DNA sequence: TGTGCTAGTGGTTTGGTACTTGGGGCAGGAGAAAATTACTCTGGAAACACCATATATTTT. Its protein is CASGLVLGAGENYSGNTIYF.

The chain carries TRBV27 and TRBJ1-2, with D possibly matching TRBD1 (5 bases). The CDR3 spans 12 residues. Germline V lookup: CDR1 MNHEY, CDR2 SMNVEV (reference sequence). V lost 7 bases, J lost 7 bases, and 13 bases lay in between. The CDR3 sequence: CASKQGGRGYTF. CDR3 sequence (DNA): TGTGCCAGCAAGCAGGGAGGTCGTGGCTACACCTTC.

The rearrangement uses TRBV4-1 and TRBJ2-1, with D maybe TRBD2 (6 bases). V was clipped by 3 bases and J by 9 bases, with 18 bases between them. The CDR3 spans 15 residues. Germline CDR1 and CDR2: MGHRA and YSYEKL. CDR3 residues: CASSQEDTSSPEQFF. CDR3 bases: TGCGCCAGCAGCCAGGAAGATACTAGCTCTCCTGAGCAGTTCTTC.

The chain recombines TRBV25-1 with TRBJ2-5; no firm D call. V lost 3 bases, J lost 9 bases, and 14 bases lay in between. CDR1 is MGHDK, CDR2 SYGVNS, per germline. The CDR3 loop spans 13 amino acids. The CDR3 DNA is TGTGCCAGCAGTGACCCCAGCTGGTCGTCCCAGTACTTC. Translation: CASSDPSWSSQYF.

This rearrangement joins TRBV4-2 to TRBJ2-1; D possibly matches TRBD1 or TRBD2 (6 bases each). CDR1 and CDR2 from the germline V gene are LGHNA and YNFKEQ. Trimming left V 0 bases short and J 9 bases short, with 21 bases between. This CDR3 contains 17 residues. CDR3: CASSQDRGELVWREQFF. For the CDR3, the DNA is TGTGCCAGCAGCCAAGATAGGGGGGAGCTTGTGTGGCGTGAGCAGTTCTTC.